This TCR beta chain was recovered during a study of blood T cell repertoires in COVID-19. Overall study context: Sample material is recorded as cDNA or gDNA derived from T cells, B-cell-depleted T cells, or PBMCs.

The data were produced by immunoSEQ multiplex PCR, yet TCRdb's version contains in-frame clones alone and is incomplete. The repertoire includes approximately 230,000 clones, 82% of them detected once, and 4% to 6% sits in the top ten. Germline V CDR1 and CDR2: SNHLY, FYNNEI. The CDR3 totals 18 residues. The V and J genes are TRBV2 and TRBJ2-3; 14 positions match TRBD2. The material sequenced was peripheral blood. This TCR came from a woman aged 80 or over with active or convalescent COVID-19. The CDR3 DNA reads as TGTGCTATTGCCGGCGGGACTAGCGGGGGCCCTAGCACAGATACGCAGTATTTT. It translates to CAIAGGTSGGPSTDTQYF.